This is a list of T cell receptor beta chains from one sample in a study of shared clonotypes between healthy human individuals. TCRdb's table, derived via immunoSEQ multiplex PCR, lists solely in-frame clones and lacks some. Of around 2.1 million clones listed, about 94% were seen once; the top ten hold around 0.13%. Specimen: naive CD4+ T cells sorted from blood. The receptors here all came from a man younger than 35 in good health. Both conserved end residues are trimmed from each CDR3.

v_gene: TRBV5-1; j_gene: TRBJ2-2; CDR3aa: ASSLTIGSVAGELF
v_gene: TRBV6-5; j_gene: TRBJ1-1; CDR3aa: ASRYSGGMNTEAF
v_gene: TRBV6-5; j_gene: TRBJ2-1; CDR3aa: ASSNVPGGGYEQF
v_gene: TRBV2; j_gene: TRBJ1-5; CDR3aa: ASTAVNSNQPQH
v_gene: TRBV7-9; j_gene: TRBJ2-1; CDR3aa: ASSLQVGGLTYNEQF
v_gene: TRBV5-6; j_gene: TRBJ1-1; CDR3aa: ASSSGQTNTEAF
v_gene: TRBV5-8; j_gene: TRBJ2-5; CDR3aa: AGLLPNSETQY
v_gene: TRBV30; j_gene: TRBJ1-5; CDR3aa: AWSVQGSNQPQH
v_gene: TRBV20-1; j_gene: TRBJ2-7; CDR3aa: SAGDYEQY
v_gene: TRBV9; j_gene: TRBJ2-2; CDR3aa: ASSVGPLSTGELF
v_gene: TRBV18; j_gene: TRBJ2-7; CDR3aa: ASSPGTSGMYEQY
v_gene: TRBV5-1; j_gene: TRBJ2-5; CDR3aa: ASSSGTGIRETQY
v_gene: TRBV2; j_gene: TRBJ1-1; CDR3aa: ASRGQMNTEAF
v_gene: TRBV7-2; j_gene: TRBJ1-5; CDR3aa: ASSLMSGYSNQPQH
v_gene: TRBV9; j_gene: TRBJ2-1; CDR3aa: ASSVVTSGFYNEQF
v_gene: TRBV6-5; j_gene: TRBJ2-6; CDR3aa: ASRRPSSGANVLT
v_gene: TRBV5-1; j_gene: TRBJ2-5; CDR3aa: ASSRNGGAETQY
v_gene: TRBV19; j_gene: TRBJ2-1; CDR3aa: ASSIRHEQF
v_gene: TRBV6-1; j_gene: TRBJ2-7; CDR3aa: ASSAGFGEQY
v_gene: TRBV30; j_gene: TRBJ2-3; CDR3aa: AWTPGDTQY
v_gene: TRBV14; j_gene: TRBJ1-1; CDR3aa: ASSQFRELNTEAF
v_gene: TRBV18; j_gene: TRBJ1-1; CDR3aa: ASSLKGSGTEAF
v_gene: TRBV27; j_gene: TRBJ2-7; CDR3aa: ASSLSGRAYEQY
v_gene: TRBV10-3; j_gene: TRBJ1-4; CDR3aa: AISEDRGQGEKLF
v_gene: TRBV18; j_gene: TRBJ1-1; CDR3aa: ASSPYQGLNTEAF
v_gene: TRBV14; j_gene: TRBJ1-6; CDR3aa: ASSQALTGTTDSPLH
v_gene: TRBV7-8; j_gene: TRBJ2-3; CDR3aa: ASSLGYRGGDTDTQY
v_gene: TRBV6-6; j_gene: TRBJ1-2; CDR3aa: ASSSDPLIYGYT
v_gene: TRBV7-2; j_gene: TRBJ1-3; CDR3aa: ASSLRTENSGNTIY
v_gene: TRBV7-9; j_gene: TRBJ1-2; CDR3aa: ASSDRDPGYT
v_gene: TRBV19; j_gene: TRBJ1-2; CDR3aa: ASSGTGTSDYGYT
v_gene: TRBV10-3; j_gene: TRBJ1-6; CDR3aa: AIRNGTGYSPLH
v_gene: TRBV18; j_gene: TRBJ2-1; CDR3aa: ASFARSYNEQF
v_gene: TRBV11-2; j_gene: TRBJ2-7; CDR3aa: ASSRAGIQYEQY
v_gene: TRBV6-5; j_gene: TRBJ1-4; CDR3aa: ASSYSRGRTNEKLF
v_gene: TRBV7-8; j_gene: TRBJ1-4; CDR3aa: ASSVKDSNEKLF
v_gene: TRBV21-1; j_gene: TRBJ1-6; CDR3aa: ASSKAGSRSGKPLH
v_gene: TRBV28; j_gene: TRBJ2-7; CDR3aa: ASSSAGTGTYEQY
v_gene: TRBV18; j_gene: TRBJ1-2; CDR3aa: ASSPPDFYGYT
v_gene: TRBV6-5; j_gene: TRBJ2-5; CDR3aa: ASSYQGGGEYAQY
v_gene: TRBV30; j_gene: TRBJ2-7; CDR3aa: AWSVLNEQY
v_gene: TRBV2; j_gene: TRBJ1-2; CDR3aa: ASSVGRPNYGYT
v_gene: TRBV15; j_gene: TRBJ2-7; CDR3aa: ATQARTGSEQY
v_gene: TRBV5-4; j_gene: TRBJ2-6; CDR3aa: ASSLWGAGANVLT
v_gene: TRBV6-6; j_gene: TRBJ2-2; CDR3aa: ASSWDATGELF